This paragraph covers one TCR beta chain sequence. Its specificity is not known. TCRdb reprocessed the 5' RACE reads via MiXCR and lists one record per CDR3 protein. The sample consists of about 10,000 distinct CDR3 sequences, 8% of them appearing once. The time point here: sample taken at primary tumor resection. The input material, whole RNA from tumor, nontumor lung or frozen PBMC, was sequenced unsorted. This record belongs to a study of spatial heterogeneity in lung cancer. Study outcomes and limitations: Tracking of tumor mutation counts was seen in expanded intratumoral alpha and beta TCR counts.

The CDR3 is 15 residues long. The receptor was derived from a male donor with early-stage non-small cell lung cancer. Here the sequenced sample was lung tumor tissue, taken at surgery. The rearrangement links TRBV12-1 to TRBJ2-2. TRBV12-1 is an annotated pseudogene. The CDR3 is CVSSFAGDNTGELFF. CDR3 bases: TGTGTCAGCAGCTTTGCGGGAGATAACACCGGGGAGCTGTTTTTT.